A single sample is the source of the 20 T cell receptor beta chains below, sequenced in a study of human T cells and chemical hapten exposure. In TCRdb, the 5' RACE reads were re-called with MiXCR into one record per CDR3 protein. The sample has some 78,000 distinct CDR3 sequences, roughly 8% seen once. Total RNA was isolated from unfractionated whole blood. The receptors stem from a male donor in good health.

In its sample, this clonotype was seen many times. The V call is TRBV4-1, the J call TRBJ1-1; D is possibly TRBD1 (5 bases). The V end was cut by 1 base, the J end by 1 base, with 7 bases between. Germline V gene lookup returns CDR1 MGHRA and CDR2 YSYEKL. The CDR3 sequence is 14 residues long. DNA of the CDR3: TGCGCCAGCAGCCAAGTAACAGGGAACACTGAAGCTTTCTTT. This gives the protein CASSQVTGNTEAFF.

CDR3 sequence reads: CSALGQGREDEQYF. In nucleotides, the CDR3 is TGCAGTGCGCTGGGACAGGGAAGAGAGGACGAGCAGTACTTC. The chain employs TRBV20-1 and TRBJ2-7; TRBD1 aligns across 9 bases. CDR1 is DFQATT and CDR2 is SNEGSKA in the germline V gene (reference sequence). The CDR3 is 14 residues long. V lost 6 bases, J lost 5 bases, and 11 bases stayed unmatched.

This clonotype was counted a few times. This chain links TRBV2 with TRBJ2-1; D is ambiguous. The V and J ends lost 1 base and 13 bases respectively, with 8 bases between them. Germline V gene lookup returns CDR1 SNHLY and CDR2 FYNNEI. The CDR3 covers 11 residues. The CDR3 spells CASSEVRPQFF. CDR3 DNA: TGTGCCAGCAGTGAAGTACGCCCCCAGTTCTTC.

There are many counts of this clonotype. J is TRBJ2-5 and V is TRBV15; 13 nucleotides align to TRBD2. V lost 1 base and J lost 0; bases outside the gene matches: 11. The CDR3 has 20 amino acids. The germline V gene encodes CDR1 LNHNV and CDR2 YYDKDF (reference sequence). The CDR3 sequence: CATSRALPGLAGFNQETQYF. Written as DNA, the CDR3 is TGTGCCACCAGCAGAGCCCTCCCGGGACTAGCGGGATTCAACCAAGAGACCCAGTACTTC.

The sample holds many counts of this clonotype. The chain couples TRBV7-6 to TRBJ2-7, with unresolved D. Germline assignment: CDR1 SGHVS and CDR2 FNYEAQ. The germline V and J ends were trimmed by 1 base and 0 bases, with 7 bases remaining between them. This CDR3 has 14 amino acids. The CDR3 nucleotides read TGTGCCAGCAGCTTAGAAGGTTACTCCTACGAGCAGTACTTC. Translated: CASSLEGYSYEQYF.

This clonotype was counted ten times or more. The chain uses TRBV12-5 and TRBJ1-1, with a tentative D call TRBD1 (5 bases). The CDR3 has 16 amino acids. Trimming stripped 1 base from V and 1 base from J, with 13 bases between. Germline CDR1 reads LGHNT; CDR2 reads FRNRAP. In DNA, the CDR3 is TGTGCTAGTGGTTTGGCTCCAGACAGTAGGAACACTGAAGCTTTCTTT. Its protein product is CASGLAPDSRNTEAFF.

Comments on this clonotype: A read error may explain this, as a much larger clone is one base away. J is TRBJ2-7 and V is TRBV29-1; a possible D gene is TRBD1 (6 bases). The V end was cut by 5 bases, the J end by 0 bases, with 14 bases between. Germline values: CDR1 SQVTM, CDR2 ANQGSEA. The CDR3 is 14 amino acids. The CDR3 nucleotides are TGCAGCGTTATTTCAGGGGTAAGCTCCTACGAGCAGTACTTC. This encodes CSVISGVSSYEQYF.

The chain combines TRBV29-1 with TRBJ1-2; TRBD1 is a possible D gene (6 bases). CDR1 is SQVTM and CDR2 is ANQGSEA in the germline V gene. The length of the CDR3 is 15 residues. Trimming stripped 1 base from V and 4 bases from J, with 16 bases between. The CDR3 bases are TGCAGCGTTGAAGGACAGGAGGGAACATCCTATGGCTACACCTTC. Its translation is CSVEGQEGTSYGYTF.

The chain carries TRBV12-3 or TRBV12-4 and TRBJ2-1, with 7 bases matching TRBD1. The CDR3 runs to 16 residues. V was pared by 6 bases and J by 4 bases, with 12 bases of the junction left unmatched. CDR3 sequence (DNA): TGTGCCAGCAGCCATGTCCGGGACAGCTTTTACAATGAGCAGTTCTTC. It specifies CASSHVRDSFYNEQFF.

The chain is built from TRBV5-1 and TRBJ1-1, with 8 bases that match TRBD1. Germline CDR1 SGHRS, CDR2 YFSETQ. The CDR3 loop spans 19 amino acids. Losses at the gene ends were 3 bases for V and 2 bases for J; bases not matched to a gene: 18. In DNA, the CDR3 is TGCGCCAGCAGCTCGCCCCAATTGGCAGGGGGCGAGCTAAACACTGAAGCTTTCTTT. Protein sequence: CASSSPQLAGGELNTEAFF. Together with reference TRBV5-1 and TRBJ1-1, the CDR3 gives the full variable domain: KAGVTQTPRYLIKTRGQQVTLSCSPISGHRSVSWYQQTPGQGLQFLFEYFSETQRNKGNFPGRFSGRQFSNSRSEMNVSTLELGDSALYLCASSSPQLAGGELNTEAFFGQGTRLTVV.

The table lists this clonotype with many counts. The CDR3 region has the DNA TGCAGTGCCCGGACAGGGACCGGCGGCAATCAGCCCCAGCATTTT. Translating it yields CSARTGTGGNQPQHF. The chain has TRBV20-1 and TRBJ1-5, with 8 bases matching TRBD1. CDR1 is DFQATT, CDR2 SNEGSKA, per germline (reference sequence). CDR3 size: 15 residues. Trimming took 6 bases from V and 2 from J; bases not matched to a gene: 9.

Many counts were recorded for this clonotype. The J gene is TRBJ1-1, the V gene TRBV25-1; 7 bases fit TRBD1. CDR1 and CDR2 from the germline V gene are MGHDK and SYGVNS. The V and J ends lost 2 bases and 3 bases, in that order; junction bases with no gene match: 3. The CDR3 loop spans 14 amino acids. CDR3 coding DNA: TGTGCCAGCAGTGAAAGGGGGCTGGACACTGAAGCTTTCTTT. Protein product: CASSERGLDTEAFF.

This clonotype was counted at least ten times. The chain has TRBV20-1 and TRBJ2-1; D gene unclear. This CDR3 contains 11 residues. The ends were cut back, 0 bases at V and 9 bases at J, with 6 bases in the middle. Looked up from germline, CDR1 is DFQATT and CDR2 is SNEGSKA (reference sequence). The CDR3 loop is CSARDGVEQFF. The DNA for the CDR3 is TGCAGTGCTAGAGATGGGGTTGAGCAGTTCTTC.

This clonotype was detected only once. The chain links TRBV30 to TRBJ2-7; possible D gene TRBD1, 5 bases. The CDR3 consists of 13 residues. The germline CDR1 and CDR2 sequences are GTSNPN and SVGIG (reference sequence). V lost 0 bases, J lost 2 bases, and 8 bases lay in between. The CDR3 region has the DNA TGTGCCTGGAGTGTAGGGGAAACCTACGAGCAGTACTTC. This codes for CAWSVGETYEQYF.

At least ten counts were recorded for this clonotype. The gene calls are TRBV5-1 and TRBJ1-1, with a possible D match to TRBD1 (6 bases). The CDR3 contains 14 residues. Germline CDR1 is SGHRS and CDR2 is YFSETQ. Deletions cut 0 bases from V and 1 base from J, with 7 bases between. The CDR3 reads CASSLGTENTEAFF. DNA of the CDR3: TGCGCCAGCAGCTTGGGGACAGAGAACACTGAAGCTTTCTTT.

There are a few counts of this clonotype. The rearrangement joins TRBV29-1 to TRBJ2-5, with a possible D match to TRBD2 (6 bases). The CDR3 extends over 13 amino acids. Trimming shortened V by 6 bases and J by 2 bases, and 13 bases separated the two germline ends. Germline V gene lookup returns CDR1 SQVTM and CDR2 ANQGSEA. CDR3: CSVARLVQETQYF. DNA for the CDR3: TGCAGCGTCGCCCGACTAGTACAAGAGACCCAGTACTTC.

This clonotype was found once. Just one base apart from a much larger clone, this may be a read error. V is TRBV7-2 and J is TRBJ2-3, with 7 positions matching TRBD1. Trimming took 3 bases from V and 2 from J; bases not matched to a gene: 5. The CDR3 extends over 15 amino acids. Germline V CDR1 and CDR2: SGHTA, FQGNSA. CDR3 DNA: TGTGCCAGCAGCTTCCGGGACAGCCACACAGATACGCAGTATTTT. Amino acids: CASSFRDSHTDTQYF.

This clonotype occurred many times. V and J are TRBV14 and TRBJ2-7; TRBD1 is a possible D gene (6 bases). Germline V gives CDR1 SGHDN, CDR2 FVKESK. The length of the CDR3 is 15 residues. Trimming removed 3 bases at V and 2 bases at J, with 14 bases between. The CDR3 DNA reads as TGTGCCAGCAGCCAGGACCGGGACAACGCCTACGAGCAGTACTTC. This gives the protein CASSQDRDNAYEQYF.

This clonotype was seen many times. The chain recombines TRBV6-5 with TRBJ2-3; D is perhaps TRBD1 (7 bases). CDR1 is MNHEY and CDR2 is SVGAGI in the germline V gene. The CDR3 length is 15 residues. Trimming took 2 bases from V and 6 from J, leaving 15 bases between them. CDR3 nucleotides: TGTGCCAGCAGTTACGGAGGGGGCCGGGGGGATACGCAGTATTTT. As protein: CASSYGGGRGDTQYF.

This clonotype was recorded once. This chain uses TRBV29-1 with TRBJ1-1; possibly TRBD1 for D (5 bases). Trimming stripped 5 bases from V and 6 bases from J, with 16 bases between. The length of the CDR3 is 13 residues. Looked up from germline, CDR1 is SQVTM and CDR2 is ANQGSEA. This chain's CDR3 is CSVWSNRDSEAFF. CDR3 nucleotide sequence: TGCAGCGTTTGGAGTAACCGGGACTCTGAAGCTTTCTTT.